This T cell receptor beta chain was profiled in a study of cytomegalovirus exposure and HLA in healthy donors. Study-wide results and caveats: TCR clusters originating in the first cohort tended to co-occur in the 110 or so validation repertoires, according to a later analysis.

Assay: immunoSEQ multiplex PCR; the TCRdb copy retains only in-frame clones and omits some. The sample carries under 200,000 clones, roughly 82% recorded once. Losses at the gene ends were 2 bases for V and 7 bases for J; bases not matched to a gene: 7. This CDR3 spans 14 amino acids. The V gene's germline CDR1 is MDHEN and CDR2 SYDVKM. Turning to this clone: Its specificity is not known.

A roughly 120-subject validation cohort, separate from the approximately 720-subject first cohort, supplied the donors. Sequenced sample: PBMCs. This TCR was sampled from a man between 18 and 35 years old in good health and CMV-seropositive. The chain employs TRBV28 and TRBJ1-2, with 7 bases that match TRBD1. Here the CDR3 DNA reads TGTGCCAGCAGTTTAGGGGACAGCCTTAGTGGCTACACCTTC. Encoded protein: CASSLGDSLSGYTF.